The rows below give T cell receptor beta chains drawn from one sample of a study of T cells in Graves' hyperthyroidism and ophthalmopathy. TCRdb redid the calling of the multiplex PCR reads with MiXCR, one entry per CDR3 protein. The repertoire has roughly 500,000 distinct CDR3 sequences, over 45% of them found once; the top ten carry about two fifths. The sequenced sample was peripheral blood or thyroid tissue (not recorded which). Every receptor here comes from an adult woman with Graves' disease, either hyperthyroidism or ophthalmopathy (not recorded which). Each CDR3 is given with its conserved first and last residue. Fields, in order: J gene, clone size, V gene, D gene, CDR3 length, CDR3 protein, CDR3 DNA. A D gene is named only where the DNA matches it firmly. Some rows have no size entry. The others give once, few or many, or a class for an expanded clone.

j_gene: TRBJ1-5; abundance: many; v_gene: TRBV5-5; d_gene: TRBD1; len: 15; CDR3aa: CASSRRGTLDQPQHF; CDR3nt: TGTGCCAGCAGCCGCAGGGGGACACTTGATCAGCCCCAGCATTTT
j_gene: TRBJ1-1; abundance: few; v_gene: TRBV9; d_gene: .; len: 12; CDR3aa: CASSDLSTEAFF; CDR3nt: TGTGCCAGCAGCGATTTATCCACTGAAGCTTTCTTT
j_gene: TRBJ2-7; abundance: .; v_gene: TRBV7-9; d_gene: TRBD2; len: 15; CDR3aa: CASSLGLAGKYEQYF; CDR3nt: TGTGCCAGCAGCTTGGGACTAGCGGGGAAGTACGAGCAGTACTTC
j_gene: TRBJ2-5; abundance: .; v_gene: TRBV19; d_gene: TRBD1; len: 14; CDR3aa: CASRVARGYETQYF; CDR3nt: TGTGCCAGTAGGGTCGCCAGGGGGTATGAGACCCAGTACTTC
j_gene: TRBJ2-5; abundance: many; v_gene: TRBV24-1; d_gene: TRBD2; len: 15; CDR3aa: CATSDPRGGQETQYF; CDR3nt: TGTGCCACCAGTGATCCCCGCGGGGGCCAAGAGACCCAGTACTTC
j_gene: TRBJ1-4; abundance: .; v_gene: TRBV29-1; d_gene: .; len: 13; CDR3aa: CSVETGGLEKLCF; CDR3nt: TGCAGCGTTGAAACGGGGGGCTTGGAAAAACTGTGTTTT
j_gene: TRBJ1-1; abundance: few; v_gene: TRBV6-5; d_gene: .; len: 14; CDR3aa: CASSYEEANTEAFF; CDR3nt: TGTGCCAGCAGTTACGAGGAAGCGAACACTGAAGCTTTCTTT
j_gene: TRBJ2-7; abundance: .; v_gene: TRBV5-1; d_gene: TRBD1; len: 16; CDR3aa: CASSLAAGTGGYEQYF; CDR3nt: TGCGCCAGCAGCTTGGCCGCCGGGACAGGGGGCTACGAGCAGTACTTC
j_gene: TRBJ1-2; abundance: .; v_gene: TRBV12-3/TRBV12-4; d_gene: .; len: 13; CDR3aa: CASRPSSTYGYTF; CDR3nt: TGTGCCAGCAGGCCAAGTAGCACCTATGGCTACACCTTC
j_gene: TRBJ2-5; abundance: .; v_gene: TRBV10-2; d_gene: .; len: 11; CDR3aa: CASSDAETQYF; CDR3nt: TGCGCCAGCAGTGACGCGGAGACCCAGTACTTC
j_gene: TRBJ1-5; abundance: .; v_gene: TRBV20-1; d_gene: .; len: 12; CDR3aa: CSARTQGETQHF; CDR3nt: TGCAGTGCTAGGACCCAAGGGGAGACCCAGCATTTT
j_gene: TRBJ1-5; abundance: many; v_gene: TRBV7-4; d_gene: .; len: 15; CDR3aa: CASSSGREGKQPQHF; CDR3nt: TGTGCCAGCAGCTCGGGGCGGGAGGGTAAGCAGCCCCAGCATTTT
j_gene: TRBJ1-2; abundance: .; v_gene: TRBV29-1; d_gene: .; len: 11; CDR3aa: CSALRSGGYTF; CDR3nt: TGCAGCGCCCTTCGAAGCGGAGGCTACACCTTC
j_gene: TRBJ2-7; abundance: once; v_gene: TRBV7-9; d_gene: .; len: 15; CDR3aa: CATGLTGTAPYEQYF; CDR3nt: TGTGCCACCGGGCTCACCGGGACGGCACCCTACGAGCAGTACTTC
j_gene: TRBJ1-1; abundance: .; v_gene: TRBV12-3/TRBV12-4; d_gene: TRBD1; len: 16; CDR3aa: CASSDTGGPMNTEAFF; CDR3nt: TGTGCCAGCAGTGACACAGGGGGCCCAATGAACACTGAAGCTTTCTTT
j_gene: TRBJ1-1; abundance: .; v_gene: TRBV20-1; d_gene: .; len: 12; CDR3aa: CSAGILNTEAFF; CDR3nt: TGCAGTGCTGGAATACTGAACACTGAAGCTTTCTTT
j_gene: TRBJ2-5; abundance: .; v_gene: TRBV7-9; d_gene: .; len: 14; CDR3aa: CASSPTGDMETQYF; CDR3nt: TGTGCCAGCAGCCCGACTGGGGATATGGAGACCCAGTACTTC
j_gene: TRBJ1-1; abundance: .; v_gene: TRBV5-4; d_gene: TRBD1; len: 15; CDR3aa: CASSSTGTVNTEAFF; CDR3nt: TGTGCCAGCAGTTCAACCGGGACAGTGAACACTGAAGCTTTCTTT
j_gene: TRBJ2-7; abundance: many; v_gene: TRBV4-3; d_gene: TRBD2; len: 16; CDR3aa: CASSQGPTSATYEQYF; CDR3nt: TGCGCCAGCAGCCAAGGCCCGACTAGCGCAACCTACGAGCAGTACTTC
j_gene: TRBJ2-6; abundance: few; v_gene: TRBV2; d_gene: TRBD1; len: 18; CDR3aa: CASSAPGTEFSGANVLTF; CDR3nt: TGTGCCAGCAGTGCCCCCGGGACAGAGTTCTCTGGGGCCAACGTCCTGACTTTC
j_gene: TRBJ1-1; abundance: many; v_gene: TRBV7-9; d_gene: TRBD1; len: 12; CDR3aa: CASSLGDSEAFF; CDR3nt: TGTGCCAGCAGCTTGGGGGACAGTGAAGCTTTCTTT
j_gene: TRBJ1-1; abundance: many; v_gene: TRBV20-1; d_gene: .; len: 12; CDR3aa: CSVSGSNTEAFF; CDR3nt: TGCAGTGTTAGTGGGTCGAACACTGAAGCTTTCTTT
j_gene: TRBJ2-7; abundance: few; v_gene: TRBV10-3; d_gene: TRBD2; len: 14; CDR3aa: CAISLGTSSYEQYF; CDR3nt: TGTGCCATCAGTCTTGGGACTAGCTCCTACGAGCAGTACTTC
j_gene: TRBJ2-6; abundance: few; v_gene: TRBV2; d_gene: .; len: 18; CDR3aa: CASRYRDYSSSGANVLTF; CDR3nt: TGTGCCAGCAGATACAGGGATTACAGCTCTTCTGGGGCCAACGTCCTGACTTTC
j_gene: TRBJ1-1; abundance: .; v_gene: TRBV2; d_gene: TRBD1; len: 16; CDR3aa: CASCPGGTERNTEAFF; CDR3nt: TGTGCCAGCTGCCCCGGCGGGACAGAGAGGAACACTGAAGCTTTCTTT
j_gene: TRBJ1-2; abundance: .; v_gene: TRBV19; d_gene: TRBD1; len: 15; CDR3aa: CASSPRDRGLYGYTF; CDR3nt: TGTGCCAGTAGTCCCCGGGACAGGGGGCTCTATGGCTATACCTTC
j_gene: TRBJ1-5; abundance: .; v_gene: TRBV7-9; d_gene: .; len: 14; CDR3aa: CASSLDSGVPAQHF; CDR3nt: TGTGCCAGCAGTCTAGACAGTGGGGTACCGGCCCAGCATTTT
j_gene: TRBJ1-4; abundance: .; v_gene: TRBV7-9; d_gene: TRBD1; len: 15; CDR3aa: CASSLGTGVDEKLFF; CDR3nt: TGTGCCAGCAGCTTAGGGACAGGGGTGGATGAAAAACTGTTTTTT
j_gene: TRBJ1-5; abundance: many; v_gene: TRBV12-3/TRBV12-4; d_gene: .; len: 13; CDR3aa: CASSTRAYQPQHF; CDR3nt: TGTGCCAGCAGTACCCGGGCGTATCAGCCCCAGCATTTT
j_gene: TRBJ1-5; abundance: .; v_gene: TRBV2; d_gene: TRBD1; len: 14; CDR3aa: CASTPGQGGQPQHF; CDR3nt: TGTGCCAGCACTCCGGGACAGGGAGGACAGCCCCAGCATTTT
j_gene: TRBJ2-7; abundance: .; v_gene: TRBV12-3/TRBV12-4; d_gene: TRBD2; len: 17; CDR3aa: CAISGPPTSGNSYEQYF; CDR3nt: TGTGCCATCAGTGGGCCCCCAACTAGCGGGAACTCCTACGAGCAGTACTTC
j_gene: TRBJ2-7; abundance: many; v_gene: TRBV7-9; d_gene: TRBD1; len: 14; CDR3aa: CASSSTGGKYEQYF; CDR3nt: TGTGCCAGCAGCTCGACAGGGGGAAAATACGAGCAGTACTTC
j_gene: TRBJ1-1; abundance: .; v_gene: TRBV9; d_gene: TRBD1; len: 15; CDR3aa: CASSVAGQGNTEAFF; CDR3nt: TGTGCCAGCAGCGTAGCGGGACAGGGAAACACTGAAGCTTTCTTT
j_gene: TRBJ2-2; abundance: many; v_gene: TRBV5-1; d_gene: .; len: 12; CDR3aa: CASGPGTGELFF; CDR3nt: TGCGCCTCCGGGCCGGGCACCGGGGAGCTGTTTTTT
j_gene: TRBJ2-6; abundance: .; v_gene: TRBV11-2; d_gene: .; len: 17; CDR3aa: CASSSPVYEGGANVLTF; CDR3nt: TGTGCCAGCAGCTCCCCGGTCTATGAGGGGGGGGCCAACGTCCTGACTTTC
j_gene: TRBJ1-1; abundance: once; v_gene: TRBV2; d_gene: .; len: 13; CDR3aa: CASVYPGNTEAFF; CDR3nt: TGTGCCAGCGTTTATCCCGGGAACACTGAAGCTTTCTTT
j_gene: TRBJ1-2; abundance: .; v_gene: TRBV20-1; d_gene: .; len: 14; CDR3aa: CSYSGQLSNYGYTF; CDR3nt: TGCAGTTACTCGGGGCAGCTTTCTAACTATGGCTACACCTTC
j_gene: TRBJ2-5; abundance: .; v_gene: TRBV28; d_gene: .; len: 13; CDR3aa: CAGHSGLGETQYF; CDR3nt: TGTGCCGGCCACTCTGGCCTGGGGGAGACCCAGTACTTC
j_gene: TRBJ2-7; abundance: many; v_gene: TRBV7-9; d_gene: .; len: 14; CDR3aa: CASSLKEVPYEQYF; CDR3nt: TGTGCCAGCAGCCTAAAGGAAGTACCCTACGAGCAGTACTTC
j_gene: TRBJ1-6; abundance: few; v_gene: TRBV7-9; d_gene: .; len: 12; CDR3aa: CASSREGSPLHF; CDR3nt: TGTGCCAGCAGCAGGGAAGGGTCACCCCTCCACTTT
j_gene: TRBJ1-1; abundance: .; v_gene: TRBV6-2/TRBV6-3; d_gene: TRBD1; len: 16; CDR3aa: CASSYPAGGLNTEAFF; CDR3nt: TGTGCCAGCAGTTATCCTGCAGGGGGCTTGAACACTGAAGCTTTCTTT
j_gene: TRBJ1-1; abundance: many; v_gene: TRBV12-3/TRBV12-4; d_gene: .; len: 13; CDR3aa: CASSLPGNTEAFF; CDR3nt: TGTGCCAGCAGTTTGCCTGGGAACACTGAAGCTTTCTTT
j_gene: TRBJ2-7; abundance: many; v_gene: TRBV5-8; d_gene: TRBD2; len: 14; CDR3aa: CASGQAGGSYEQYF; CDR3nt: TGTGCCAGCGGACAAGCGGGAGGGTCCTACGAGCAGTACTTC
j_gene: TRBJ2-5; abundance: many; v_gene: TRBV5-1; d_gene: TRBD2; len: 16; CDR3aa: CASTPAGVSSQETQYF; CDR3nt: TGCGCCAGCACCCCGGCGGGGGTTTCATCCCAAGAGACCCAGTACTTC